The 27 T cell receptor beta chains reported below all come from one sample, sequenced in a study of cytomegalovirus exposure and HLA in healthy donors. The PCR made use of 60 Vbeta and 13 Jbeta primers. Profiling relied on immunoSEQ multiplex PCR, and the TCRdb table lists in-frame clones only, not all of them. Altogether about 200,000 clones are present, 82% being singletons, with the ten largest covering about 0.1%. Sequencing used PBMCs. The source is a boy aged 2-15 years in good health and CMV-seronegative.

This clone has only a few counts. The V and J genes are TRBV4-1 and TRBJ2-2, with D unclear. This CDR3 region has 12 residues. The germline V gene has CDR1 MGHRA and CDR2 YSYEKL. The germline V and J ends were trimmed by 3 bases and 8 bases, with 7 bases remaining between them. The CDR3 nucleotides are TGCGCCAGCAGCCACTCCTCGGGGGAGCTGTTTTTT. This codes for CASSHSSGELFF.

The chain is built from TRBV4-2 and TRBJ2-7; weak D call: TRBD1 (6 bases). Trimming took off 4 bases at V and 1 base at J, with 11 bases between the two ends. CDR1 and CDR2 from the germline V gene are LGHNA and YNFKEQ. This CDR3 comprises 14 residues. The CDR3 spells CASSRDGQSYEQYF. The DNA of the CDR3 is TGTGCCAGCAGCCGCGATGGACAGTCCTACGAGCAGTACTTC.

This chain uses TRBV29-1 with TRBJ2-5; D is unclear. The germline V gene has CDR1 SQVTM and CDR2 ANQGSEA. The V and J ends lost 3 bases and 1 base respectively, with 9 bases between them. CDR3 length: 13 residues. This CDR3 reads CSVEAGSQETQYF. CDR3 bases: TGCAGCGTTGAGGCAGGATCCCAAGAGACCCAGTACTTC. Using reference TRBV29-1 and TRBJ2-5 for the parts outside the CDR3, the full variable domain is SAVISQKPSRDICQRGTSLTIQCQVDSQVTMMFWYRQQPGQSLTLIATANQGSEATYESGFVIDKFPISRPNLTFSTLTVSNMSPEDSSIYLCSVEAGSQETQYFGPGTRLLVL.

The J gene is TRBJ2-3, the V gene TRBV5-4, with 8 positions matching TRBD1. Germline values: CDR1 SGHNT, CDR2 YYREEE (reference sequence). The CDR3 spans 15 residues. With 0 bases clipped from V and 5 bases from J, the junction kept 5 bases outside the gene matches. CDR3 DNA: TGTGCCAGCAGCTTGGTTGCAGGGGGCGAAGATACGCAGTATTTT. Translated, it gives CASSLVAGGEDTQYF. The entire variable domain, with the rest obtained from reference TRBV5-4 and TRBJ2-3, is as follows: ETGVTQSPTHLIKTRGQQVTLRCSSQSGHNTVSWYQQALGQGPQFIFQYYREEENGRGNFPPRFSGLQFPNYSSELNVNALELDDSALYLCASSLVAGGEDTQYFGPGTRLTVL.

V and J are TRBV2 and TRBJ1-1; maybe TRBD1 (5 bases). V gave up 1 base and J gave up 1 base, with 7 bases separating them. Germline lookup yields CDR1 SNHLY and CDR2 FYNNEI. The CDR3 has 14 residues. The DNA of the CDR3 is TGTGCCAGCAGTGAAGGACAGCCGAACACTGAAGCTTTCTTT. Amino acids: CASSEGQPNTEAFF.

The J gene is TRBJ1-2, the V gene TRBV9, with D hard to call. V lost 4 bases to trimming and J lost 13 bases, with 14 bases between them. The CDR3 is made up of 11 amino acids. Germline values: CDR1 SGDLS, CDR2 YYNGEE. This CDR3 is CASSSGLGATF. In nucleotides, the CDR3 is TGTGCCAGCAGCTCAGGACTCGGCGCCACCTTC.

J is TRBJ2-3 and V is TRBV4-3; D not resolved. Trimming shortened V by 4 bases and J by 0 bases, and 8 bases separated the two germline ends. The CDR3 runs 14 residues. In germline, CDR1 is LGHNA, CDR2 YSLEER. For the CDR3, the DNA is TGCGCCAGCAGCCTAAATCCGAGCACAGATACGCAGTATTTT. It yields the protein CASSLNPSTDTQYF.

The CDR3 is CASGYGTGGYTF. The CDR3 bases are TGTGCCAGCGGTTACGGGACAGGGGGCTACACCTTC. This chain uses TRBV2 with TRBJ1-2; 9 bases agree with TRBD1. The CDR3 sequence is 12 residues long. Germline lookup yields CDR1 SNHLY and CDR2 FYNNEI. V gave up 8 bases and J gave up 8 bases; unmatched junction bases: 6.

The chain uses TRBV27 and TRBJ2-7; 8 bases align to TRBD1. CDR3 size: 15 residues. Germline V gene lookup returns CDR1 MNHEY and CDR2 SMNVEV (reference sequence). After removal of 4 bases from V and 3 bases from J, the junction contained 8 bases not matched to a gene. CDR3 sequence reads: CASSSSGTGNYEQYF. As DNA, the CDR3 is TGTGCCAGCAGTTCTTCCGGGACAGGAAACTACGAGCAGTACTTC.

The chain combines TRBV5-4 with TRBJ2-7; 9 bases fit TRBD1. The J segment lost 7 bases and the V segment lost 4 bases, leaving 12 bases of the junction unmatched. The CDR3 extends over 15 amino acids. CDR1 is SGHNT and CDR2 is YYREEE in the germline V gene (reference sequence). CDR3 protein: CASSPGPGQGREQYF. The CDR3 DNA follows: TGTGCCAGCAGCCCGGGACCGGGACAGGGTAGGGAGCAGTACTTC.

The chain uses TRBV6-1 and TRBJ2-3; tentative D call: TRBD2 (6 bases). The germline V and J ends were trimmed by 3 bases and 0 bases, with 13 bases remaining between them. This CDR3 is 16 amino acids long. Germline values: CDR1 MNHNS, CDR2 SASEGT. For the CDR3, the DNA is TGTGCCAGCAGTGACCGGGGAGGAGCTAGCACAGATACGCAGTATTTT. It codes for CASSDRGGASTDTQYF.

The chain uses TRBV5-1 and TRBJ2-5; TRBD2 might be the D (6 bases). The V and J ends lost 4 bases and 4 bases respectively, with 11 bases between them. The CDR3 spans 13 residues. Germline V gives CDR1 SGHRS, CDR2 YFSETQ. CDR3 in amino acids: CASSPLEGETQYF. DNA of the CDR3: TGCGCCAGCAGCCCCCTGGAGGGAGAGACCCAGTACTTC.

This clone showed up just once. The chain employs TRBV7-2 and TRBJ1-3; D is unclear. With 5 bases removed from V and 4 bases from J, the gap between germline ends came to 18 bases. This CDR3 region has 16 residues. Per germline, CDR1 SGHTA and CDR2 FQGNSA. The CDR3 loop reads CASSATRDVSGNTIYF. CDR3 DNA: TGTGCCAGCAGCGCTACCCGGGATGTATCCGGAAACACCATATATTTT.

The CDR3 sequence: CASSVAPPGQYNEQFF. CDR3 nucleotides: TGTGCCAGCAGCGTAGCGCCACCGGGACAGTACAATGAGCAGTTCTTC. This sequence joins TRBV9 and TRBJ2-1, with 7 nucleotides matching TRBD1. The V gene's germline CDR1 is SGDLS and CDR2 YYNGEE. This CDR3 has 16 residues. Germline trimming cut 0 bases from V and 4 bases from J; bases unmatched to any gene: 7.

This clone appeared once. The chain couples TRBV13 to TRBJ2-2; 7 nucleotides match TRBD1. After removal of 5 bases from V and 7 bases from J, the junction contained 13 bases not matched to a gene. Per the germline V gene, CDR1 is PRHDT and CDR2 is FYEKMQ (reference sequence). This CDR3 has 16 amino acids. The CDR3 DNA sequence: TGTGCCAGCAGCCCCCGACAGGGCGAAAAATTCGGGGAGCTGTTTTTT. Its protein product is CASSPRQGEKFGELFF.

The rearrangement joins TRBV7-2 to TRBJ1-1; weak D call: TRBD1 (5 bases). V lost 1 base, J lost 8 bases, and 14 bases lay in between. Germline CDR1 reads SGHTA; CDR2 reads FQGNSA. The CDR3 is made up of 14 amino acids. The CDR3 region has the DNA TGTGCCAGCAGCTTAGTGAAATGGGGGGAGGAAGCTTTCTTT. It specifies CASSLVKWGEEAFF. Complete variable domain (other parts from reference TRBV7-2 and TRBJ1-1): GAGVSQSPSNKVTEKGKDVELRCDPISGHTALYWYRQSLGQGLEFLIYFQGNSAPDKSGLPSDRFSAERTGGSVSTLTIQRTQQEDSAVYLCASSLVKWGEEAFFGQGTRLTVV.

This chain links TRBV6-1 with TRBJ1-1; D not certain. The CDR3 is 13 residues long. Germline values: CDR1 MNHNS, CDR2 SASEGT. Trimming shortened V by 1 base and J by 8 bases, and 11 bases separated the two germline ends. The CDR3 nucleotides are TGTGCCAGCAGTGAAGTCAGAGAGGGAGAAGCTTTCTTT. Translated: CASSEVREGEAFF.

This rearrangement joins TRBV15 to TRBJ2-5, with D perhaps TRBD1 (6 bases). The ends were cut back, 1 base at V and 5 bases at J, with 20 bases in the middle. The CDR3 extends over 17 amino acids. Germline V lookup: CDR1 LNHNV, CDR2 YYDKDF (reference sequence). CDR3 in amino acids: CATSRATHRVRGETQYF. The CDR3 DNA is TGTGCCACCAGCAGAGCAACGCACAGGGTTAGGGGGGAGACCCAGTACTTC.

This chain joins TRBV13 and TRBJ2-3, with 12 bases matching TRBD2. In germline, CDR1 is PRHDT, CDR2 FYEKMQ (reference sequence). V lost 5 bases, J lost 3 bases, and 9 bases stayed unmatched. The CDR3 loop spans 17 amino acids. CDR3 sequence (DNA): TGTGCCAGCAGCCCTCTAGCGGGGGGGCGATGGACAGATACGCAGTATTTT. Translating it yields CASSPLAGGRWTDTQYF.

This chain uses TRBV5-1 with TRBJ2-2, with no clear D. Per the germline V gene, CDR1 is SGHRS and CDR2 is YFSETQ. CDR3 length equals 13 residues. Deletions cut 0 bases from V and 8 bases from J, with 8 bases between. CDR3 loop: CASSLGSPGELFF. For the CDR3, the DNA is TGCGCCAGCAGCTTGGGCAGTCCGGGGGAGCTGTTTTTT.

The table lists this clone with a few counts. The genes are TRBV7-2 and TRBJ2-1; 7 bases align to TRBD2. This CDR3 comprises 16 residues. V gave up 4 bases and J gave up 7 bases; unmatched junction bases: 13. Germline V lookup: CDR1 SGHTA, CDR2 FQGNSA. The CDR3 loop reads CASSWRGRGGFNEQFF. CDR3 DNA: TGTGCCAGCAGCTGGAGGGGCCGCGGGGGATTTAATGAGCAGTTCTTC.

This clone has a single count. This rearrangement joins TRBV20-1 to TRBJ2-7, with D unresolved. Germline V gives CDR1 DFQATT, CDR2 SNEGSKA (reference sequence). The V end was cut by 6 bases, the J end by 9 bases, with 15 bases between. The CDR3 runs 11 residues. This CDR3 reads CSAMLPPGQYF. CDR3 sequence (DNA): TGCAGTGCCATGCTTCCGCCGGGGCAGTACTTC.

This clone was observed a handful of times. The chain links TRBV7-9 to TRBJ2-3; 7 bases agree with TRBD1. CDR3 length equals 15 residues. CDR1 is SEHNR, CDR2 FQNEAQ, per germline (reference sequence). Trimming at V came to 5 bases and at J to 1 base, leaving 6 bases not matched to a gene. Here the CDR3 reads CASSTRDSGTDTQYF. The DNA for the CDR3 is TGTGCCAGCAGCACCCGGGACAGCGGCACAGATACGCAGTATTTT.

The chain carries TRBV2 and TRBJ2-3, with D perhaps TRBD2 (6 bases). The length of the CDR3 is 13 residues. Trimming stripped 8 bases from V and 2 bases from J, with 11 bases between. Germline CDR1 reads SNHLY; CDR2 reads FYNNEI. In DNA, the CDR3 is TGTGCCAGCCTACGGAGGGACACAGATACGCAGTATTTT. Translating it yields CASLRRDTDTQYF.

This sequence joins TRBV4-3 and TRBJ2-7; 9 bases map to TRBD1. With V trimmed by 1 base and J by 4 bases, 14 bases remained unmatched. The CDR3 extends over 18 amino acids. The germline V gene encodes CDR1 LGHNA and CDR2 YSLEER. The CDR3 sequence: CASSQAVRGTGLGYEQYF. The CDR3 DNA sequence: TGCGCCAGCAGCCAAGCCGTTCGCGGGACAGGGCTTGGATACGAGCAGTACTTC.

The table lists this clone with a count of one. The chain is built from TRBV30 and TRBJ1-1; 7 nucleotides line up with TRBD1. CDR3 size: 16 residues. Per the germline V gene, CDR1 is GTSNPN and CDR2 is SVGIG (reference sequence). The trim removed 5 bases at V and 3 bases at J, leaving 15 bases unmatched. CDR3 residues: CAWLRLWTGDHTEAFF. The CDR3 DNA is TGTGCCTGGTTACGCTTATGGACAGGCGACCACACTGAAGCTTTCTTT.

The chain carries TRBV19 and TRBJ1-2, with 8 positions matching TRBD1. V lost 5 bases and J lost 6; bases outside the gene matches: 11. Germline values: CDR1 LNHDA, CDR2 SQIVND (reference sequence). This CDR3 is 15 amino acids long. The CDR3 loop is CASSSRTGIGDGYTF. The CDR3 nucleotides are TGTGCCAGTAGTTCCCGGACAGGGATAGGGGATGGCTACACCTTC.